Shown below are 22 T cell receptor beta chains from a single sample sequenced in a study of shared clonotypes between healthy human individuals. TCRdb's table, derived via immunoSEQ multiplex PCR, lists solely in-frame clones and lacks some. The sample yields roughly 380,000 clones, about 96% seen once. The specimen was memory CD8+ T cells sorted from blood. Documented subset: CD45RO+ cells pooled with CCR7-negative TemRA cells. Receptor source: a man aged 25 to 40 in good health.

There are a few counts of this clone. The chain links TRBV10-3 to TRBJ1-5; TRBD1 matches 7 bases. Germline trimming cut 0 bases from V and 6 bases from J; bases unmatched to any gene: 2. The CDR3 is 14 residues long. Per germline, CDR1 ENHRY and CDR2 SYGVKD. In nucleotides, the CDR3 is TGTGCCATCAGTGAGTCGACAGGGTCTCAGCCCCAGCATTTT. Translated: CAISESTGSQPQHF.

This chain joins TRBV12-5 and TRBJ2-2, with 7 nucleotides matching TRBD2. J lost 8 bases, V lost 1 base, and 13 bases had no gene match. Germline CDR1 is LGHNT and CDR2 is FRNRAP. This CDR3 spans 17 amino acids. The CDR3 region is CASGLDQQAGAGGELFF. Written as DNA, the CDR3 is TGTGCTAGTGGTTTGGACCAACAGGCGGGAGCTGGAGGGGAGCTGTTTTTT.

This clone has only one observation. This chain joins TRBV6-5 and TRBJ2-7; perhaps TRBD2 as D (6 bases). This CDR3 comprises 15 residues. The V gene lost 3 bases and the J gene lost 4 bases, with 16 bases spanning the gap. From germline, CDR1 is MNHEY and CDR2 SVGAGI. CDR3 sequence reads: CASSYRELGGYEQYF. The CDR3 DNA sequence: TGTGCCAGCAGTTATAGGGAACTGGGGGGATACGAGCAGTACTTC.

The chain has TRBV19 and TRBJ1-2, with D maybe TRBD1 (5 bases). The CDR3 sequence is 13 residues long. V gave up 10 bases and J gave up 4 bases, with 16 bases separating them. Germline CDR1 and CDR2: LNHDA and SQIVND (reference sequence). The CDR3 DNA reads as TGTGCCACCACAGAGGGGAGGCTCTATGGCTACACCTTC. Its translation: CATTEGRLYGYTF.

This chain uses TRBV28 with TRBJ2-2; 13 nucleotides match TRBD2. The CDR3 length is 16 residues. V gave up 5 bases and J gave up 8 bases; unmatched junction bases: 8. Germline V gene lookup returns CDR1 MDHEN and CDR2 SYDVKM. CDR3 in amino acids: CASSLGGLAGAGELFF. The CDR3 DNA follows: TGTGCCAGCAGTCTAGGTGGACTAGCGGGAGCTGGGGAGCTGTTTTTT.

The V gene is TRBV10-1, the J gene TRBJ2-4, with 13 positions matching TRBD2. There are 16 residues in the CDR3. V shed 6 bases, J shed 8 bases, and the junction held 10 bases outside the gene matches. CDR1 and CDR2 (germline): WNHNN, SYGVQD (reference sequence). CDR3 DNA: TGCGCCAGCAGCGCCGGACTAGCGGGAGTTCAAGACATTCAGTACTTC. Translation: CASSAGLAGVQDIQYF.

For this clone: Other DNA variants within this sample encode the same CDR3. This rearrangement joins TRBV11-2 to TRBJ2-5, with D maybe TRBD2 (6 bases). The V and J ends lost 4 bases and 2 bases respectively, with 8 bases between them. The V gene's germline CDR1 is SGHAT and CDR2 FQNNGV. The CDR3 sequence is 13 residues long. CDR3 coding DNA: TGTGCCAGCAGCTCGGGACTGCAAGAGACCCAGTACTTC. Translating gives CASSSGLQETQYF.

V gene TRBV5-4 combines with J gene TRBJ2-3, with 7 bases matching TRBD1. V shed 3 bases, J shed 2 bases, and the junction held 6 bases outside the gene matches. This CDR3 has 15 residues. Germline CDR1 SGHNT, CDR2 YYREEE (reference sequence). In nucleotides, the CDR3 is TGTGCCAGCAGCTCGGGACAGTTACTCACAGATACGCAGTATTTT. Amino acid sequence: CASSSGQLLTDTQYF.

The chain has TRBV5-8 and TRBJ2-7; D gene ambiguous. Trimming stripped 1 base from V and 3 bases from J, with 5 bases between. This CDR3 has 12 residues. The germline V gene encodes CDR1 SGHTS and CDR2 YDEGEE. The chain's CDR3 is CASSLRLYEQYF. Written as DNA, the CDR3 is TGTGCCAGCAGCTTGCGACTCTACGAGCAGTACTTC.

This clone was seen once. Written as DNA, the CDR3 is TGTGCCATCATTACCTCGGAAGGGACCCAGTACTTC. The encoded protein is CAIITSEGTQYF. The chain combines TRBV10-3 with TRBJ2-5; D call uncertain. The CDR3 totals 12 residues. Germline V lookup: CDR1 ENHRY, CDR2 SYGVKD. V gave up 7 bases and J gave up 7 bases, with 13 bases separating them.

The genes are TRBV6-6 and TRBJ1-1; D gene uncertain. Germline loops: CDR1 MNHNY, CDR2 SVGAGI (reference sequence). Deletions cut 0 bases from V and 10 bases from J, with 6 bases between. The CDR3 covers 11 residues. The CDR3: CASSYSVLAFF. The CDR3 nucleotides are TGTGCCAGCAGTTACTCGGTTCTAGCTTTCTTT.

The J gene is TRBJ1-5, the V gene TRBV5-6, with unresolved D. Between the trimmed V and J ends, which lost 5 bases and 2 bases, there was a span of 11 bases. The CDR3 contains 14 residues. Germline values: CDR1 SGHDT, CDR2 YYEEEE. The DNA of the CDR3 is TGTGCCAGCAGTTTCGACAAACGCAATCAGCCCCAGCATTTT. It specifies CASSFDKRNQPQHF.

CDR3 amino acids: CASRPGTVYGYTF. CDR3 in DNA: TGTGCCAGCAGACCCGGGACCGTGTATGGCTACACCTTC. The chain combines TRBV6-5 with TRBJ1-2; a weak D match, TRBD1 (5 bases). This CDR3 contains 13 residues. Germline CDR1 and CDR2: MNHEY and SVGAGI. Trimming cost V 6 bases and J 5 bases, with 13 bases left between them.

The J gene is TRBJ2-1, the V gene TRBV10-3; D is uncertain. This CDR3 is built from 12 residues. CDR1 and CDR2 (germline): ENHRY, SYGVKD. V lost 6 bases, J lost 10 bases, and 13 bases lay in between. The CDR3 reads CAIRANTDEQFF. The CDR3 region has the DNA TGTGCCATCAGGGCGAACACGGACGAGCAGTTCTTC.

This clone was detected only once. The J gene is TRBJ1-5, the V gene TRBV30; possible D gene TRBD1, 6 bases. The germline V and J ends were trimmed by 2 bases and 5 bases, with 19 bases remaining between them. CDR3 length: 16 amino acids. From germline, CDR1 is GTSNPN and CDR2 SVGIG (reference sequence). This CDR3 is CAWSPGRTGPYQPQHF. The CDR3 DNA follows: TGTGCCTGGAGTCCGGGGCGCACAGGGCCTTATCAGCCCCAGCATTTT.

The chain has TRBV7-2 and TRBJ2-7; possible D gene TRBD2, 6 bases. Germline assignment: CDR1 SGHTA and CDR2 FQGNSA. V gave up 4 bases and J gave up 6 bases, with 13 bases separating them. The CDR3 is made up of 13 amino acids. The CDR3 reads CASSSPGRGEQYF. The CDR3 region has the DNA TGTGCCAGCAGCTCCCCGGGGCGGGGCGAGCAGTACTTC.

The chain joins TRBV27 to TRBJ2-1; 8 nucleotides align to TRBD2. The CDR3 totals 14 residues. V was pared by 2 bases and J by 6 bases, with 3 bases of the junction left unmatched. CDR1 is MNHEY and CDR2 is SMNVEV in the germline V gene (reference sequence). The CDR3 DNA reads TGTGCCAGCAGTTTAACCGGGAGGGCCAATGAGCAGTTCTTC. Encoded protein: CASSLTGRANEQFF.

CDR3 residues: CASSQGSYNEQFF. CDR3 nucleotides: TGCGCCAGCAGCCAAGGCTCCTACAATGAGCAGTTCTTC. V is TRBV4-1 and J is TRBJ2-1; D is unclear. The ends were cut back, 1 base at V and 0 bases at J, with 1 base in the middle. The CDR3 spans 13 residues. Germline V gene lookup returns CDR1 MGHRA and CDR2 YSYEKL.

V and J are TRBV30 and TRBJ2-7; D is unclear. The V end lost 3 bases, the J end lost 1 base, and 7 bases lay between the germline ends. The CDR3 has 12 amino acids. Germline loops: CDR1 GTSNPN, CDR2 SVGIG (reference sequence). CDR3 sequence reads: CAWRADSYEQYF. The CDR3 DNA follows: TGTGCCTGGAGGGCAGATTCCTACGAGCAGTACTTC.

The genes are TRBV29-1 and TRBJ2-1; 7 bases fit TRBD2. Trimming took 7 bases from V and 4 from J; bases not matched to a gene: 10. CDR1 and CDR2 (germline): SQVTM, ANQGSEA. The CDR3 totals 14 residues. DNA for the CDR3: TGCAGCGCCGAGGGGAGGGGCCGGTACAATGAGCAGTTCTTC. It encodes CSAEGRGRYNEQFF.

The genes are TRBV27 and TRBJ2-2; TRBD1 might be the D (6 bases). The CDR3 covers 16 residues. Trimming cost V 5 bases and J 7 bases, with 20 bases left between them. Germline CDR1 MNHEY, CDR2 SMNVEV (reference sequence). CDR3: CASSALLTGKDGELFF. The CDR3 DNA follows: TGTGCCAGCAGTGCCCTCTTAACAGGGAAGGACGGGGAGCTGTTTTTT.

Concerning this clone itself: The sample contains more than one DNA sequence encoding this CDR3. V usage is TRBV11-3 and J usage is TRBJ2-3; D gene ambiguous. CDR1 is SGHNT and CDR2 is YENEEA in the germline V gene. Trimming removed 1 base from V and 0 bases from J, with 2 bases in between. This CDR3 contains 13 residues. For the CDR3, the DNA is TGTGCCAGCAGCTTAGGGAGCACAGATACGCAGTATTTT. Its translation is CASSLGSTDTQYF.